The 25 T cell receptor beta chains presented below share a single source sample, sequenced in a study of molecular identifiers for immune sequencing clone quantification (dated by TCRdb to between 2017 and 2018). The library was obtained by PCR. Instrument on record: Illumina HiSeq 4000. Starting from the raw public reads, TCRdb applied fastp trimming at Q25, assembled clones with MiXCR and retained in-frame beta chains. Each CDR3 protein gets just one entry, which takes the most common genes and DNA from the rows behind it. The sample table holds some 88,000 distinct CDR3 sequences, of which 21% were seen once. The top ten clones comprise 1.1% of the sample. Sequencing used naive CD8+ T cells from blood, with Jurkat cell RNA spiked in. The cell subset or site label on this specimen signifies: FACS-sorted CD8+CD4-CCR7+CD45RA+ naive T cells. Receptor source: a human donor in good health. Some libraries in this study had Jurkat cell RNA spiked in.

This clonotype has at least ten counts. The chain combines TRBV7-2 with TRBJ2-7; the D call may be TRBD1 or TRBD2 (5 bases each). Germline CDR1 and CDR2: SGHTA and FQGNSA. The CDR3 sequence is 18 residues long. V was cut by 5 bases and J by 0 bases, with 23 bases left in between. The CDR3 loop reads CASSLTGYVGVFSYEQYF. For the CDR3, the DNA is TGTGCCAGCAGCCTGACGGGCTACGTGGGGGTGTTCTCCTACGAGCAGTACTTC.

The chain recombines TRBV9 with TRBJ1-5; no reliable D call. This CDR3 contains 11 residues. Germline CDR1 and CDR2: SGDLS and YYNGEE. V was trimmed by 7 bases and J by 4 bases, leaving 6 bases between them. The CDR3 region has the DNA TGTGCCAGCGGGATTAATCAGCCCCAGCATTTT. Translated: CASGINQPQHF.

The table lists this clonotype with a few counts. The chain uses TRBV10-3 and TRBJ2-1, with unresolved D. CDR3 size: 16 residues. Germline V gives CDR1 ENHRY, CDR2 SYGVKD. With 3 bases removed from V and 4 bases from J, the gap between germline ends came to 16 bases. The CDR3 bases are TGTGCCATCAGTGACCAGATCGGTAGCCGTTACAATGAGCAGTTCTTC. It translates to CAISDQIGSRYNEQFF.

The chain is built from TRBV11-2 and TRBJ2-1; D possibly corresponds to TRBD2 (6 bases). CDR1 is SGHAT, CDR2 FQNNGV, per germline. V shed 4 bases and J shed 0 bases, with 7 bases lying between them. This CDR3 has 14 amino acids. The CDR3 here is CASSSRDSYNEQFF. DNA for the CDR3: TGTGCCAGCAGCTCGCGGGACTCCTACAATGAGCAGTTCTTC. The full variable domain, in which reference TRBV11-2 and TRBJ2-1 provide the parts outside the CDR3, is EAGVAQSPRYKIIEKRQSVAFWCNPISGHATLYWYQQILGQGPKLLIQFQNNGVVDDSQLPKDRFSAERLKGVDSTLKIQPAKLEDSAVYLCASSSRDSYNEQFFGPGTRLTVL.

This clonotype has at least ten counts. This chain connects TRBV25-1 to TRBJ2-1; 12 bases line up with TRBD1. V was clipped by 3 bases and J by 8 bases; unmatched bases: 8. Germline assignment: CDR1 MGHDK and CDR2 SYGVNS. This CDR3 is 16 amino acids long. The CDR3 region is CASSERTGQGAHEQFF. CDR3 DNA sequence: TGTGCCAGCAGTGAGCGGACGGGACAGGGGGCCCATGAGCAGTTCTTC. Supplemented by reference TRBV25-1 and TRBJ2-1, the full variable domain reads EADIYQTPRYLVIGTGKKITLECSQTMGHDKMYWYQQDPGMELHLIHYSYGVNSTEKGDLSSESTVSRIRTEHFPLTLESARPSHTSQYLCASSERTGQGAHEQFFGPGTRLTVL.

In regard to this clonotype: A much larger clone sits a single nucleotide away, making a read error possible. The V call is TRBV7-9, the J call TRBJ2-3; D uncertain. Germline V gene sequence: CDR1 SEHNR, CDR2 FQNEAQ (reference sequence). The V end lost 11 bases, the J end lost 1 base, and 13 bases lay between the germline ends. CDR3 length: 13 residues. CDR3 coding DNA: TGTGCCCCTATGCCCCCCCGCACAGATACGCAGTATTTT. Translated, it gives CAPMPPRTDTQYF. Drawing the rest from reference TRBV7-9 and TRBJ2-3, the complete variable domain is DTGVSQNPRHKITKRGQNVTFRCDPISEHNRLYWYRQTLGQGPEFLTYFQNEAQLEKSRLLSDRFSAERPKGSFSTLEIQRTEQGDSAMYLCAPMPPRTDTQYFGPGTRLTVL.

This clonotype was counted ten times or more. V is TRBV6-5 and J is TRBJ2-2; 10 nucleotides match TRBD1. Germline loops: CDR1 MNHEY, CDR2 SVGAGI. V shed 4 bases, J shed 1 base, and the junction held 12 bases outside the gene matches. CDR3 length: 19 residues. The CDR3 region is CASSSYPGTGVVNTGELFF. CDR3 coding DNA: TGTGCCAGCAGTTCCTACCCGGGGACAGGGGTCGTGAACACCGGGGAGCTGTTTTTT.

V is TRBV27 and J is TRBJ2-7, with D perhaps matching TRBD1 (6 bases). The germline CDR1 and CDR2 sequences are MNHEY and SMNVEV (reference sequence). V gave up 6 bases and J gave up 6 bases, with 15 bases separating them. The CDR3 is 13 residues long. The CDR3 nucleotides are TGTGCCAGCAGAACCAGGGGATTAGGCGAGCAGTACTTC. This encodes CASRTRGLGEQYF.

This clonotype was recorded at least ten times. The chain couples TRBV20-1 to TRBJ2-7; possibly TRBD1 for D (6 bases). Germline loops: CDR1 DFQATT, CDR2 SNEGSKA (reference sequence). V was trimmed by 6 bases and J by 3 bases, leaving 9 bases between them. The CDR3 has 11 residues. The CDR3 spells CSARDNYEQYF. In DNA, the CDR3 is TGCAGTGCGAGGGACAACTACGAGCAGTACTTC.

In this sample, this clonotype turned up many times. V and J are TRBV28 and TRBJ2-2; 9 positions agree with TRBD1. The CDR3 has 15 amino acids. Trimming took 5 bases from V and 4 from J; bases not matched to a gene: 5. Germline loops: CDR1 MDHEN, CDR2 SYDVKM. DNA of the CDR3: TGTGCCAGCAGTCCAAGACAGGGGGTCACCGGGGAGCTGTTTTTT. Its protein is CASSPRQGVTGELFF.

This clonotype was detected ten times or more. The J gene is TRBJ1-1, the V gene TRBV5-1, with 7 bases that match TRBD1. The germline V gene has CDR1 SGHRS and CDR2 YFSETQ. The trim removed 2 bases at V and 4 bases at J, leaving 2 bases unmatched. The CDR3 is 13 residues long. Written as DNA, the CDR3 is TGCGCCAGCAGCTTATACAGGGGCACTGAAGCTTTCTTT. Amino acid sequence: CASSLYRGTEAFF.

The chain carries TRBV27 and TRBJ2-1; 8 bases align to TRBD1. The V gene end was trimmed by 5 bases and the J gene end by 4 bases; junction bases not matched to a gene: 10. Per germline, CDR1 MNHEY and CDR2 SMNVEV (reference sequence). This CDR3 region has 16 residues. The CDR3 coding sequence is TGTGCCAGCAGTCCCTCCGCAGGGGGCGTATACAATGAGCAGTTCTTC. Its protein is CASSPSAGGVYNEQFF.

Regarding this clonotype: A single base separates this from a much larger clone, so it may be a read error. The rearrangement uses TRBV19 and TRBJ2-7; 9 nucleotides agree with TRBD1. Germline V gene data show CDR1 as LNHDA and CDR2 as SQIVND (reference sequence). There are 16 residues in the CDR3. This CDR3 reads CAGSGGTGTGLYEQYF. The CDR3 DNA sequence: TGTGCCGGTAGTGGGGGCACCGGGACAGGGTTGTACGAGCAGTACTTC.

This clonotype was detected ten times or more. This chain links TRBV20-1 with TRBJ2-7; D is unresolved. Trimming left V 4 bases short and J 3 bases short, with 13 bases between. CDR3 length: 13 amino acids. In germline, CDR1 is DFQATT, CDR2 SNEGSKA (reference sequence). The CDR3 region has the DNA TGCAGTGCTACTTCAACTGATAACTACGAGCAGTACTTC. Translating gives CSATSTDNYEQYF.

On this clonotype: A much larger clone sits a single nucleotide away, making a read error possible. CDR3 DNA sequence: TGTGCCAGCAGCCGGGGACAGGGGGCTCGGCAGCCCCAGCATTTT. The encoded protein is CASSRGQGARQPQHF. The rearrangement links TRBV12-3 or TRBV12-4 to TRBJ1-5; 12 bases agree with TRBD1. The CDR3 loop spans 15 amino acids. V lost 6 bases to trimming and J lost 7 bases; unmatched junction nucleotides: 7.

This clonotype was seen many times. The rearrangement uses TRBV7-2 and TRBJ2-1; 11 bases are shared with TRBD2. Germline V CDR1 and CDR2: SGHTA, FQGNSA. The CDR3 runs to 16 residues. V lost 5 bases and J lost 7; bases outside the gene matches: 10. CDR3 nucleotides: TGTGCCAGCAGCCTGATTCTAGCGGGGGGCAGGAATGAGCAGTTCTTC. This codes for CASSLILAGGRNEQFF.

This clonotype came up many times. This chain uses TRBV9 with TRBJ1-1; 9 bases agree with TRBD1. Germline CDR1 and CDR2: SGDLS and YYNGEE. Losses at the gene ends were 3 bases for V and 5 bases for J; bases not matched to a gene: 5. This CDR3 has 14 amino acids. Written as DNA, the CDR3 is TGTGCCAGCAGCGAACAGGGGGCGCGTACTGAAGCTTTCTTT. Its translation is CASSEQGARTEAFF.

This clonotype appeared many times. The CDR3 reads CASSLGPSSSPNPLEQYF. CDR3 nucleotides: TGTGCCAGCAGTTTGGGGCCTTCCAGCTCCCCCAATCCTCTCGAGCAGTACTTC. This rearrangement joins TRBV28 to TRBJ2-7, with D possibly matching TRBD1 (5 bases). V was clipped by 3 bases and J by 6 bases, with 27 bases between them. The CDR3 loop spans 18 amino acids. Germline-derived CDR1 and CDR2 are MDHEN and SYDVKM.

This clonotype has ten or more counts. V and J are TRBV4-1 and TRBJ2-7; TRBD1 is a possible D gene (5 bases). From germline, CDR1 is MGHRA and CDR2 YSYEKL. The CDR3 covers 15 residues. Between the trimmed V and J ends, which lost 1 base and 2 bases, there was a span of 12 bases. CDR3 region: CASSQGLRATYEQYF. The CDR3 nucleotides read TGCGCCAGCAGCCAAGGTCTCAGGGCAACCTACGAGCAGTACTTC.

This clonotype has at least ten counts. The chain carries TRBV7-6 and TRBJ2-7; maybe TRBD1 (6 bases). Germline CDR1 is SGHVS and CDR2 is FNYEAQ. V lost 2 bases, J lost 1 base, and 12 bases lay in between. This CDR3 has 15 amino acids. The chain's CDR3 is CASSLTRQESYEQYF. CDR3 sequence (DNA): TGTGCCAGCAGCTTAACTCGACAGGAATCCTACGAGCAGTACTTC.

This chain joins TRBV12-3 or TRBV12-4 and TRBJ2-5; TRBD2 aligns across 7 bases. V was clipped by 7 bases and J by 0 bases; unmatched bases: 11. The CDR3 totals 16 residues. The CDR3 DNA reads as TGTGCCAGCAACACGAGAGTAGCGGGCCACCAAGAGACCCAGTACTTC. Its protein is CASNTRVAGHQETQYF.

In its sample, this clonotype was seen many times. V usage is TRBV4-3 and J usage is TRBJ2-2; 10 positions match TRBD2. Germline V gene lookup returns CDR1 LGHNA and CDR2 YSLEER. The CDR3 contains 18 residues. J lost 4 bases, V lost 0 bases, and 8 bases had no gene match. CDR3 residues: CASSQEPSGSGATGELFF. The CDR3 region has the DNA TGCGCCAGCAGCCAAGAGCCTAGCGGGAGCGGGGCCACCGGGGAGCTGTTTTTT.

The chain links TRBV30 to TRBJ1-1; a possible D gene is TRBD1 (6 bases). The V end was cut by 0 bases, the J end by 8 bases, with 13 bases between. The CDR3 has 13 amino acids. CDR1 and CDR2 (germline): GTSNPN, SVGIG (reference sequence). Here the CDR3 DNA reads TGTGCCTGGAGTGTACTGGCAGGGGCCGAAGCTTTCTTT. It codes for CAWSVLAGAEAFF.

This clonotype was picked up many times. The chain has TRBV3-1 and TRBJ2-5; 13 bases match TRBD2. CDR3 length equals 15 residues. The germline CDR1 and CDR2 sequences are LGHDT and YNNKEL (reference sequence). Germline trimming cut 4 bases from V and 2 bases from J; bases unmatched to any gene: 1. The CDR3 bases are TGTGCCAGCAGCCGGACTAGCGGGGGACAAGAGACCCAGTACTTC. Amino acids: CASSRTSGGQETQYF.

This clonotype was observed many times. In DNA form, the CDR3 reads TGTGCCTGGAGCGGAGGCGCGTGGGTCGAGCAGTACTTC. Its translation: CAWSGGAWVEQYF. The chain combines TRBV30 with TRBJ2-7; a possible D gene is TRBD2 (5 bases). Germline lookup yields CDR1 GTSNPN and CDR2 SVGIG (reference sequence). Trimming shortened V by 3 bases and J by 6 bases, and 15 bases separated the two germline ends. This CDR3 is 13 amino acids long.